Here is one TCR beta chain with its context. What it binds is unknown. A much larger clonotype is one base distant, so this may be a read error. Trimming pared 2 bases from V and 6 bases from J, leaving 11 bases between. This CDR3 has 14 amino acids. In germline, CDR1 is MNHNS, CDR2 SASEGT. This record belongs to a study of Graves' ophthalmopathy and Graves' hyperthyroidism. Study observations and caveats: In predicting ophthalmopathy progression, the model reached over 70% sensitivity and 72% to 85% specificity. A model built from 13 signatures distinguished ophthalmopathy from stable hyperthyroidism with around 91% sensitivity and 81.08% specificity. Most thyroid-expanded clonotypes exceeding 0.001 frequency were also found in blood.

Orbital computed tomography, together with clinical symptoms, serum thyroxine, TRAb and thyroid ultrasound, was used for diagnosis. For repertoire sequencing, the TCR beta CDR3 regions were amplified from RNA transcripts. An initial RT-PCR round employing HTBI primers preceded a second-round multiplex PCR. From the multiplex PCR reads, TCRdb called clonotypes with MiXCR, one entry per CDR3 protein. The sample has some 1.1 million distinct CDR3 sequences, roughly 35% seen once. The rearrangement links TRBV6-1 to TRBJ1-5; D not resolved. The receptor was isolated from an adult man with Graves' hyperthyroidism. Sequenced sample: peripheral blood or thyroid tissue (not recorded which). This CDR3 reads CASSEPGRSQPQHF. The CDR3 region has the DNA TGTGCCAGCAGTGAACCAGGACGGAGTCAGCCCCAGCATTTT.